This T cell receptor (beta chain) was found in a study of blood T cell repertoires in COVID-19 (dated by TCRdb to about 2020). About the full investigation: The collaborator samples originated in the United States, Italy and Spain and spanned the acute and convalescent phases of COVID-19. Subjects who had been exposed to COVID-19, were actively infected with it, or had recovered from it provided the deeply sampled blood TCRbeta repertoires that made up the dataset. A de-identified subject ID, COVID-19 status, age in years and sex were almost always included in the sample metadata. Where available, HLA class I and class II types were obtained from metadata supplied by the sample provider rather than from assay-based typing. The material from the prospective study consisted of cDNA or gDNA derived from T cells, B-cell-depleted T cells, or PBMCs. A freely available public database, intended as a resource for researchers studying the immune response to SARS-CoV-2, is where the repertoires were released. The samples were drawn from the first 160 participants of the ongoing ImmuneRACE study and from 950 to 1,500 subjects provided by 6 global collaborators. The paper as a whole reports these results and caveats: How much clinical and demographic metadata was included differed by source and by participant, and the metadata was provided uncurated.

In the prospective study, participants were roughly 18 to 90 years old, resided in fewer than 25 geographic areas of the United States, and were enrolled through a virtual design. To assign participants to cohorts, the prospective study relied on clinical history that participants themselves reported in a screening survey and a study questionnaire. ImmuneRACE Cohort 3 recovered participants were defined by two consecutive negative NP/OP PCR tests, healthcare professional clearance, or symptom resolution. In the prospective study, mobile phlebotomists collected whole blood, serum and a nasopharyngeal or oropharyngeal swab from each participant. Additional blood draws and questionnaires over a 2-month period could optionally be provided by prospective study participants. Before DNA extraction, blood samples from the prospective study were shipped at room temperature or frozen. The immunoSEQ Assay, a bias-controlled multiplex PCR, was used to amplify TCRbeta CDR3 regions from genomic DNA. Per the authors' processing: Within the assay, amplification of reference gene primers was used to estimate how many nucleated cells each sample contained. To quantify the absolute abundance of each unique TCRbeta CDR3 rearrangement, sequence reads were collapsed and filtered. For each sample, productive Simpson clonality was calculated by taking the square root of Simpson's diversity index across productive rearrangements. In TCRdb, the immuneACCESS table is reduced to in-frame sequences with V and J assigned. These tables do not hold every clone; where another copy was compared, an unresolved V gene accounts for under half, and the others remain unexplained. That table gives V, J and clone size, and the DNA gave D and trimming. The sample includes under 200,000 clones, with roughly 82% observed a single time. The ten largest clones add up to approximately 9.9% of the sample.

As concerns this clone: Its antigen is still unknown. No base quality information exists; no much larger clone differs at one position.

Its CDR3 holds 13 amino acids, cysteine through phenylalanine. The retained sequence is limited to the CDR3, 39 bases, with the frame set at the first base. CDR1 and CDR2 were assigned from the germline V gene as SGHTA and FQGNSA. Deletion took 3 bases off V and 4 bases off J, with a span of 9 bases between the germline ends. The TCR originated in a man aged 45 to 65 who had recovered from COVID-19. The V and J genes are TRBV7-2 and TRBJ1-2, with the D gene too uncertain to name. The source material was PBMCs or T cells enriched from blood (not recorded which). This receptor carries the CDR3 CASSLALSYGYTF. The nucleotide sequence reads TGTGCCAGCAGCTTGGCCTTGTCCTATGGCTACACCTTC.